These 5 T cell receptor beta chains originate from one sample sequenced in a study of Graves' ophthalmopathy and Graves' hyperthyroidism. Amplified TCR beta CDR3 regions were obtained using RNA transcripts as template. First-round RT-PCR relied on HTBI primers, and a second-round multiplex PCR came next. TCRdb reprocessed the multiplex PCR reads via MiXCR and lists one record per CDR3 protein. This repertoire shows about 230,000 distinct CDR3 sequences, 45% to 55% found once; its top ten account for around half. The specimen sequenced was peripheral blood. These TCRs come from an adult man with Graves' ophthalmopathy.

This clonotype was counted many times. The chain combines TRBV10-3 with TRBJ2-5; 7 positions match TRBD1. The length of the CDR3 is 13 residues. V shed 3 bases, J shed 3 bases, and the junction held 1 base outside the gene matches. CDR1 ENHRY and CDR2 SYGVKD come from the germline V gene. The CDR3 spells CAISETGEETQYF. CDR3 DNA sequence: TGTGCCATCAGTGAAACAGGGGAAGAGACCCAGTACTTC.

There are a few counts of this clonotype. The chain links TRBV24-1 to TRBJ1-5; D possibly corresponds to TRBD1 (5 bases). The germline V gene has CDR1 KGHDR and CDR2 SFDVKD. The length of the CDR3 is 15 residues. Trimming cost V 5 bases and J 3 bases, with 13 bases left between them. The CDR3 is CATSGDRSVNQPQHF. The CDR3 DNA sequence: TGTGCCACCAGTGGCGACAGAAGTGTCAATCAGCCCCAGCATTTT.

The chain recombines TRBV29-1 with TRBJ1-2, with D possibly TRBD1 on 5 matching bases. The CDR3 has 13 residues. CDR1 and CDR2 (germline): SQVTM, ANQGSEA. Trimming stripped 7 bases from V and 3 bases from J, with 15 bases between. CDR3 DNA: TGCAGCGCCCTGGGGGACGAGGACTATGGCTACACCTTC. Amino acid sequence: CSALGDEDYGYTF.

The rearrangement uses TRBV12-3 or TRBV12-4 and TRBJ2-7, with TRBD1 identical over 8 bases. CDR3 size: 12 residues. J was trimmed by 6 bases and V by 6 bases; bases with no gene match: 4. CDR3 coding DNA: TGTGCCAGCAGCGCAGGGGGCACCGAGCAGTACTTC. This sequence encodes CASSAGGTEQYF.

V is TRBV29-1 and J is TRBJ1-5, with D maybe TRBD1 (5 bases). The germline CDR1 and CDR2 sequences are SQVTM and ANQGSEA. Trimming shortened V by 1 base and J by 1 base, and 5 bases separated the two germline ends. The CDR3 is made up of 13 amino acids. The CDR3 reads CSVEGGSNQPQHF. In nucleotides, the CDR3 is TGCAGCGTTGAAGGGGGCAGCAATCAGCCCCAGCATTTT.